The present entry profiles one T cell receptor (beta chain) with its context. The antigen is unknown. Sequencing ends 3 residues short of the CDR3 end; the germline J gene provides the rest. This specimen belongs to a study of T cell clonality in common variable immunodeficiency. Study results and limitations: In common variable immunodeficiency, TCR beta chains reportedly carried fewer deletions and N-nucleotide insertions.

Produced via immunoSEQ multiplex PCR; TCRdb's table is partial and in-frame only. The sample was found to contain 23,000 or so clones, and every one recurs. The V segment lost 5 bases and the J segment 10 bases; nucleotides outside the gene matches: 4. Germline CDR1 and CDR2: SEHNR and FQNEAQ (reference sequence). This CDR3 comprises 13 residues. Most patients and controls had Caucasian heritage. No CVID subject was ill or on immunomodulatory drugs when sampled. This chain links TRBV7-9 with TRBJ1-6; TRBD1 aligns across 8 bases. Sequencing was done on a sample of peripheral blood mononuclear cells. The clonotype comes from a human donor with common variable immunodeficiency. The CDR3 region is CASSQTGVSPLHF. The DNA read from the CDR3 is TGTGCCAGCAGCCAGACAGGGGTCTCACCC.